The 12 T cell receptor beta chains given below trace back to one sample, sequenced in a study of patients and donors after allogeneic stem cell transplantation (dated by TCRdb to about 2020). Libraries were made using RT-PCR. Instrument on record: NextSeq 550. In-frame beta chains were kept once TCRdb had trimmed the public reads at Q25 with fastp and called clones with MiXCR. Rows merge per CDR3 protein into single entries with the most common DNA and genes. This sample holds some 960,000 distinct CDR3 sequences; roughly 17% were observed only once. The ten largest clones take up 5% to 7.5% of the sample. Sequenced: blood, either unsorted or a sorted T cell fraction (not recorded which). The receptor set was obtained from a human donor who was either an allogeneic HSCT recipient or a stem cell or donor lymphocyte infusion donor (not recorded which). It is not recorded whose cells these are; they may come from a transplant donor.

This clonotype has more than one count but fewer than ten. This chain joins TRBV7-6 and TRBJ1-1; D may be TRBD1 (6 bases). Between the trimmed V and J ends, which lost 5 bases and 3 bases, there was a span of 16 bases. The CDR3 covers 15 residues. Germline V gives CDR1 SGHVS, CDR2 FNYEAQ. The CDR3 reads CASSPTGRKDTEAFF. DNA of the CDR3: TGTGCCAGCAGCCCTACAGGGCGGAAAGACACTGAAGCTTTCTTT.

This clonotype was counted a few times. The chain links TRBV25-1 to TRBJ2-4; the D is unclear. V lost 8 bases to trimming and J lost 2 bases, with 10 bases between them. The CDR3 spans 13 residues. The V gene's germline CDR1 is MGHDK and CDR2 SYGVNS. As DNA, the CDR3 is TGTGCCAGCGGTGTGGGGACCAAAAACATTCAGTACTTC. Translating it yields CASGVGTKNIQYF.

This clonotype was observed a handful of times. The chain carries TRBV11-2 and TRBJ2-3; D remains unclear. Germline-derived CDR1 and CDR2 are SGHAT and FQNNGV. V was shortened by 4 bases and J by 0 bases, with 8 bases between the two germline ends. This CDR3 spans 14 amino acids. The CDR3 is CASSSTSSTDTQYF. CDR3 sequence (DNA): TGTGCCAGCAGCTCCACCTCTAGCACAGATACGCAGTATTTT.

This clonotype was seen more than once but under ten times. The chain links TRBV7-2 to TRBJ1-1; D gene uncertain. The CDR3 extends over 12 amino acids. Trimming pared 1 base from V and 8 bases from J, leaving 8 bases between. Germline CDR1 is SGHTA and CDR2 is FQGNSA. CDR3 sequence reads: CASSLGLAEAFF. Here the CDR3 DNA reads TGTGCCAGCAGCTTAGGGTTGGCAGAAGCTTTCTTT.

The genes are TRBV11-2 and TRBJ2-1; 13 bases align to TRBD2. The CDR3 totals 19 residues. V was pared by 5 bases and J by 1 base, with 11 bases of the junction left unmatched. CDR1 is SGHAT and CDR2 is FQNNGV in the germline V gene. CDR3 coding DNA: TGTGCCAGCAGCCCCAGGGGGACTAGCGGGGCATCTTCCTACAATGAGCAGTTCTTC. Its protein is CASSPRGTSGASSYNEQFF.

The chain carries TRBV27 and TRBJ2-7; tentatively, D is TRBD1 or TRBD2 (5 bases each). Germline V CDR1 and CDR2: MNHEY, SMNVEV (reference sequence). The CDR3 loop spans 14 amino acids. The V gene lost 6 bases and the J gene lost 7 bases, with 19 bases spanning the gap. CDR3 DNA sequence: TGTGCCAGCAGATTACCGGGACGATGGGCGGAGCAGTACTTC. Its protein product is CASRLPGRWAEQYF.

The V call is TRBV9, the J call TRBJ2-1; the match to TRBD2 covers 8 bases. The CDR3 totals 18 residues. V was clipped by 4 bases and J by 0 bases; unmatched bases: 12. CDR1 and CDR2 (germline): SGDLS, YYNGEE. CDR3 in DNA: TGTGCCAGCAGCCTTCGTAGCGGGGTGGGGAGCTCCTACAATGAGCAGTTCTTC. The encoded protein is CASSLRSGVGSSYNEQFF.

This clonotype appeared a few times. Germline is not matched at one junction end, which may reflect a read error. The CDR3 DNA reads TGCAGTGCTGGAGATCAAAGGGGGTCCGGGGAGCTGTTTTTT. Its translation: CSAGDQRGSGELFF. The J gene is TRBJ2-2, the V gene TRBV20-1, with D perhaps matching TRBD1 (6 bases). Germline V gene sequence: CDR1 DFQATT, CDR2 SNEGSKA (reference sequence). The CDR3 has 14 amino acids.

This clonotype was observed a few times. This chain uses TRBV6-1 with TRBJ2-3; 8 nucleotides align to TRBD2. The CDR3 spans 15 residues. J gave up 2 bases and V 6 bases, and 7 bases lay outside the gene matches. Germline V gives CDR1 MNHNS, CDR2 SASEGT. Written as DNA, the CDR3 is TGTGCCAGCAGGCCCGGGACTAGAAACACAGATACGCAGTATTTT. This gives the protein CASRPGTRNTDTQYF.

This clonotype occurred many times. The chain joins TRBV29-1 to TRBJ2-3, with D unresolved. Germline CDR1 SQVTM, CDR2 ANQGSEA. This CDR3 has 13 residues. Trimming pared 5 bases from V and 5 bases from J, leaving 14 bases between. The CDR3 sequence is CSVIGLAVDTQYF. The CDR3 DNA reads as TGCAGCGTTATTGGTTTGGCTGTAGATACGCAGTATTTT.

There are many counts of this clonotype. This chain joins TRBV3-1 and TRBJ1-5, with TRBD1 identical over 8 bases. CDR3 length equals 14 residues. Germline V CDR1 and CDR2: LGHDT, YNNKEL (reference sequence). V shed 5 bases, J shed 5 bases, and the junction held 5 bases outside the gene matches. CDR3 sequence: CASSSDRDHQPQHF. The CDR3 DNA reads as TGTGCCAGCAGCTCGGACAGGGACCATCAGCCCCAGCATTTT.

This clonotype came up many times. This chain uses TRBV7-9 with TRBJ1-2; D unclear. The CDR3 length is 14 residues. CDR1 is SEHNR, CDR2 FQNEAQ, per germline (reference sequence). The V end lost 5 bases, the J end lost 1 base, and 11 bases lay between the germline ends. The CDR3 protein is CASSRDGINYGYTF. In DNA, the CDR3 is TGTGCCAGCAGCCGTGACGGTATTAACTATGGCTACACCTTC.